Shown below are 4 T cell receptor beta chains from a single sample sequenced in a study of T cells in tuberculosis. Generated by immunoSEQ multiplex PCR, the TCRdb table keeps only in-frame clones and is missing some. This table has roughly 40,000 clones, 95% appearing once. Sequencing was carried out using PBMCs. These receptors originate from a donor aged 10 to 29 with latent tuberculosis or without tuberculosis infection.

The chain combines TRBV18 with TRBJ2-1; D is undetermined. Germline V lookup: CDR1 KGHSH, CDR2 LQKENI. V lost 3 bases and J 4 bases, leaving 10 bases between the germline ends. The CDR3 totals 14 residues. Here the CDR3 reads CASSPLRLYNEQFF. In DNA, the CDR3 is TGTGCCAGCTCACCCCTCCGTTTATACAATGAGCAGTTCTTC.

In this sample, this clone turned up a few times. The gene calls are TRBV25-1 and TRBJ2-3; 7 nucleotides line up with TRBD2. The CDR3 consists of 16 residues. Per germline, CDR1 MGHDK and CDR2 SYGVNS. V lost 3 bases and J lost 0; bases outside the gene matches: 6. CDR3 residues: CASSDGGGTSTDTQYF. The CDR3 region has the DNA TGTGCCAGCAGTGACGGCGGGGGTACTAGCACAGATACGCAGTATTTT.

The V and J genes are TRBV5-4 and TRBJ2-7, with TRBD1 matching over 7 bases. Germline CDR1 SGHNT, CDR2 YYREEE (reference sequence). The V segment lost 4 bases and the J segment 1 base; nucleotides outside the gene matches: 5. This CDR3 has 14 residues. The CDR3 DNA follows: TGTGCCAGCAGCCCGAGGGACAGATCCTACGAGCAGTACTTC. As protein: CASSPRDRSYEQYF.

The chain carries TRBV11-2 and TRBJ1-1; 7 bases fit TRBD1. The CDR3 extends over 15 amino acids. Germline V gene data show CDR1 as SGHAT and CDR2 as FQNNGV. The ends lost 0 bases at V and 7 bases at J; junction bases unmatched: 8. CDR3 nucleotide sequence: TGTGCCAGCAGCTTAGAGGGACAGTGGATCGGTGAAGCTTTCTTT. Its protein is CASSLEGQWIGEAFF.